A single sample gave rise to the 30 T cell receptor beta chains below, sequenced in a study of human T cells and chemical hapten exposure. Time point described: patch test 2, 6 weeks after DPC sensitization. Treatment specified: therapeutic diphenylcyclopropenone sensitization with weekly scalp DPC. TCRdb re-called the RACE reads with MiXCR, one entry per CDR3 protein. Of about 350,000 distinct CDR3 sequences in the sample, about 6% were seen once. Sequenced here: whole blood, sampled in connection with sensitization to the hapten diphenylcyclopropenone (DPC). The receptors originated from a woman under 30 with alopecia areata. Some clones in this sample may be carry-over from other donors' samples.

In its sample, this clonotype was seen many times. The chain links TRBV20-1 to TRBJ1-3; TRBD1 aligns across 8 bases. From germline, CDR1 is DFQATT and CDR2 SNEGSKA (reference sequence). The junction had 6 bases not matched to a gene; V was cut back by 4 bases and J by 4 bases. The CDR3 spans 14 residues. The CDR3 coding sequence is TGCAGTGCTACCCAGGGGGCCGGAGGAAACACCATATATTTT. It specifies CSATQGAGGNTIYF.

The J gene is TRBJ1-2, the V gene TRBV11-1; a possible D gene is TRBD1 (6 bases). The CDR3 runs 14 residues. Germline values: CDR1 SGHAT, CDR2 FQDESV (reference sequence). V was pared by 7 bases and J by 2 bases, with 14 bases between. In nucleotides, the CDR3 is TGTGCCAGCACGGAGACAGGTCGGAACTATGGCTACACCTTC. It is translated as CASTETGRNYGYTF.

The table lists this clonotype with many counts. The DNA of the CDR3 is TGTGCCAGCAGTACTACAGGGGGCGAGACTGAAGCTTTCTTT. Translating gives CASSTTGGETEAFF. This chain uses TRBV6-1 with TRBJ1-1; the match to TRBD1 covers 9 bases. CDR3 length: 14 residues. Trimming cost V 5 bases and J 5 bases; bases outside gene matches: 6. The germline CDR1 and CDR2 sequences are MNHNS and SASEGT.

This clonotype was seen repeatedly, ten times or more. This chain joins TRBV12-3 or TRBV12-4 and TRBJ1-1; D remains ambiguous. The length of the CDR3 is 12 residues. Trimming stripped 6 bases from V and 1 base from J, with 6 bases between. CDR3 residues: CASRASNTEAFF. The CDR3 DNA sequence: TGTGCCAGCAGGGCCTCGAACACTGAAGCTTTCTTT.

The chain couples TRBV20-1 to TRBJ2-7; 7 nucleotides agree with TRBD1. In germline, CDR1 is DFQATT, CDR2 SNEGSKA (reference sequence). The CDR3 sequence is 14 residues long. With V trimmed by 6 bases and J by 6 bases, 14 bases remained unmatched. The CDR3 loop is CSAIDPGQRSEQYF. The CDR3, as DNA: TGCAGTGCCATTGACCCGGGACAGAGAAGCGAGCAGTACTTC.

This clonotype was counted many times. This chain links TRBV29-1 with TRBJ1-1; possibly TRBD1 for D (5 bases). The V and J ends lost 3 bases and 4 bases respectively, with 12 bases between them. Germline CDR1 is SQVTM and CDR2 is ANQGSEA. The CDR3 has 13 residues. The CDR3 loop reads CSVESQEGTEAFF. The CDR3 bases are TGCAGCGTTGAGTCACAGGAGGGCACTGAAGCTTTCTTT.

This clonotype was seen repeatedly, ten times or more. This rearrangement joins TRBV29-1 to TRBJ1-2, with a tentative D call TRBD1 (6 bases). This CDR3 contains 12 residues. The germline V gene encodes CDR1 SQVTM and CDR2 ANQGSEA. The V and J ends lost 7 bases and 12 bases respectively, with 21 bases between them. This chain's CDR3 is CSAMTLQGRDTF. CDR3 DNA sequence: TGCAGCGCCATGACCCTACAGGGAAGGGACACCTTC.

There are a few counts of this clonotype. V gene TRBV6-2 or TRBV6-3 combines with J gene TRBJ1-5, with 12 bases matching TRBD1. Trimming took 6 bases from V and 5 from J; bases not matched to a gene: 5. Germline V lookup: CDR1 MNHEY, CDR2 SVGEGT. The CDR3 runs to 15 residues. The CDR3 loop is CASSKGQGAHQPQHF. CDR3 nucleotides: TGTGCCAGCAGCAAGGGACAGGGGGCACATCAGCCCCAGCATTTT.

The chain has TRBV10-3 and TRBJ2-7; no definite D call. Germline CDR1 ENHRY, CDR2 SYGVKD. The CDR3 extends over 13 amino acids. With 3 bases removed from V and 6 bases from J, the gap between germline ends came to 12 bases. The CDR3 sequence: CAISEKPASEQYF. CDR3 nucleotide sequence: TGTGCCATCAGTGAAAAGCCCGCGTCCGAGCAGTACTTC.

This clonotype was counted between two and nine times. The J gene is TRBJ1-6, the V gene TRBV2; 7 nucleotides align to TRBD1. Losses at the gene ends were 7 bases for V and 5 bases for J; bases not matched to a gene: 11. Germline loops: CDR1 SNHLY, CDR2 FYNNEI. The CDR3 consists of 16 residues. The CDR3 loop reads CASTGGRTGNNSPLHF. The CDR3 DNA follows: TGTGCCAGCACCGGGGGTAGGACAGGCAATAATTCACCCCTCCACTTT.

This rearrangement joins TRBV20-1 to TRBJ1-2; no firm D call. CDR1 is DFQATT, CDR2 SNEGSKA, per germline (reference sequence). This CDR3 region has 11 residues. Deletions cut 0 bases from V and 5 bases from J, with 4 bases between. CDR3 nucleotides: TGCAGTGCTAGAGAAGAATATGGCTACACCTTC. This encodes CSAREEYGYTF.

In this sample, this clonotype turned up a few times. This rearrangement joins TRBV4-3 to TRBJ2-5, with D uncertain. V lost 2 bases and J 2 bases, leaving 6 bases between the germline ends. The germline gives CDR1 LGHNA, CDR2 YSLEER. The CDR3 has 13 residues. In DNA, the CDR3 is TGCGCCAGCAGCCAAAACACACAAGAGACCCAGTACTTC. Amino acid sequence: CASSQNTQETQYF.

This clonotype was counted between two and nine times. This rearrangement joins TRBV6-5 to TRBJ2-7; 10 nucleotides agree with TRBD1. V was clipped by 5 bases and J by 7 bases; unmatched bases: 5. The CDR3 totals 13 residues. CDR1 is MNHEY and CDR2 is SVGAGI in the germline V gene. CDR3 nucleotides: TGTGCCAGCAGTCGGACAGGGGGAAGAGAGCAGTACTTC. Its protein product is CASSRTGGREQYF.

This clonotype was recorded many times. The chain couples TRBV14 to TRBJ2-7; D may be TRBD1 (5 bases). Trimming stripped 0 bases from V and 7 bases from J, with 10 bases between. Germline CDR1 and CDR2: SGHDN and FVKESK. This CDR3 spans 13 amino acids. This CDR3 reads CASSQDRAVEQYF. The CDR3 bases are TGTGCCAGCAGCCAAGACAGGGCTGTAGAGCAGTACTTC. Supplemented by reference TRBV14 and TRBJ2-7, the full variable domain reads EAGVTQFPSHSVIEKGQTVTLRCDPISGHDNLYWYRRVMGKEIKFLLHFVKESKQDESGMPNNRFLAERTGGTYSTLKVQPAELEDSGVYFCASSQDRAVEQYFGPGTRLTVT.

This chain uses TRBV6-2 or TRBV6-3 with TRBJ1-6; no clear D. Germline lookup yields CDR1 MNHEY and CDR2 SVGEGT. Between the trimmed V and J ends, which lost 6 bases and 7 bases, there was a span of 13 bases. There are 14 residues in the CDR3. CDR3 in amino acids: CASRLSGGNSPLHF. CDR3 sequence (DNA): TGTGCCAGCAGGCTGTCCGGAGGAAATTCACCCCTCCACTTT.

The chain links TRBV15 to TRBJ1-3; D call uncertain. The CDR3 runs to 17 residues. Germline CDR1 LNHNV, CDR2 YYDKDF (reference sequence). Trimming cost V 3 bases and J 0 bases, with 15 bases left between them. The DNA for the CDR3 is TGTGCCACCAGCAGCGACACATTAGTTCTCTCTGGAAACACCATATATTTT. It specifies CATSSDTLVLSGNTIYF.

The chain carries TRBV12-3 or TRBV12-4 and TRBJ2-3, with no clear D. There are 11 residues in the CDR3. V shed 8 bases and J shed 4 bases, with 7 bases lying between them. The CDR3 DNA is TGTGCCAGCCAACTCCCAGATACGCAGTATTTT. Amino acids: CASQLPDTQYF.

The table lists this clonotype with many counts. The chain combines TRBV29-1 with TRBJ2-4; D ambiguous. In germline, CDR1 is SQVTM, CDR2 ANQGSEA. This CDR3 spans 12 amino acids. The V gene lost 5 bases and the J gene lost 8 bases, with 13 bases spanning the gap. The CDR3 region is CSVLWTYDIQYF. DNA of the CDR3: TGCAGCGTTTTATGGACGTATGACATTCAGTACTTC.

The V and J genes are TRBV20-1 and TRBJ2-7; D may be TRBD2 (7 bases). Germline CDR1 DFQATT, CDR2 SNEGSKA (reference sequence). The CDR3 is 16 amino acids. Trimming removed 4 bases at V and 2 bases at J, with 21 bases between. The CDR3 region has the DNA TGCAGTGCTAACTACATGGGAGGGGGGACGACCTACGAGCAGTACTTC. This gives the protein CSANYMGGGTTYEQYF.

This clonotype was counted only a few times. V is TRBV4-2 and J is TRBJ2-1; 10 nucleotides line up with TRBD2. After removal of 0 bases from V and 4 bases from J, the junction contained 3 bases not matched to a gene. The V gene's germline CDR1 is LGHNA and CDR2 YNFKEQ. This CDR3 contains 16 residues. CDR3 protein: CASSQETSGSYNEQFF. CDR3 in DNA: TGTGCCAGCAGCCAAGAGACTAGCGGGTCGTACAATGAGCAGTTCTTC.

V is TRBV10-3 and J is TRBJ1-3, with D possibly TRBD1 on 6 matching bases. CDR1 ENHRY and CDR2 SYGVKD come from the germline V gene. This CDR3 has 14 amino acids. Trimming stripped 11 bases from V and 0 bases from J, with 14 bases between. CDR3 protein: CAGRDTGSGNTIYF. For the CDR3, the DNA is TGTGCCGGCCGGGACACAGGCTCTGGAAACACCATATATTTT.

This rearrangement joins TRBV5-1 to TRBJ2-1; weak D call: TRBD2 (6 bases). Germline CDR1 SGHRS, CDR2 YFSETQ. The CDR3 has 12 residues. Between the trimmed V and J ends, which lost 4 bases and 7 bases, there was a span of 9 bases. CDR3 protein: CASSGGLNEQFF. Written as DNA, the CDR3 is TGCGCCAGCAGCGGGGGACTTAATGAGCAGTTCTTC.

This clonotype was seen many times. The gene calls are TRBV6-1 and TRBJ1-2, with D uncertain. In germline, CDR1 is MNHNS, CDR2 SASEGT. V lost 8 bases and J 6 bases, leaving 16 bases between the germline ends. The CDR3 loop spans 13 amino acids. The CDR3 region is CASGLRTENGYTF. The CDR3 nucleotides are TGTGCCAGCGGGCTAAGGACGGAAAATGGCTACACCTTC.

This clonotype was recorded at least ten times. The V call is TRBV4-1, the J call TRBJ1-1; D perhaps matches TRBD1 (5 bases). Looked up from germline, CDR1 is MGHRA and CDR2 is YSYEKL. The CDR3 has 12 residues. The V end was cut by 1 base, the J end by 6 bases, with 6 bases between. CDR3 protein: CASSQVGAEAFF. DNA of the CDR3: TGCGCCAGCAGCCAAGTAGGGGCTGAAGCTTTCTTT.

This clonotype was counted at least ten times. The chain uses TRBV5-5 and TRBJ1-5; TRBD1 matches at 7 bases. Germline-derived CDR1 and CDR2 are SGHKS and YYEKEE (reference sequence). This CDR3 has 15 amino acids. With 0 bases clipped from V and 6 bases from J, the junction kept 6 bases outside the gene matches. The CDR3 region has the DNA TGTGCCAGCAGCTTGGGAGACAGGGCAGTTCAGCCCCAGCATTTT. Its translation is CASSLGDRAVQPQHF.

V usage is TRBV20-1 and J usage is TRBJ2-1; D may be TRBD1 (6 bases). CDR1 is DFQATT, CDR2 SNEGSKA, per germline (reference sequence). Trimming took off 5 bases at V and 9 bases at J, with 17 bases between the two ends. The CDR3 totals 13 residues. CDR3 bases: TGCAGTGCTCCCCCCAACAGGGCTGGTGAGCAGTTCTTC. Amino acids: CSAPPNRAGEQFF.

The V and J genes are TRBV12-3 or TRBV12-4 and TRBJ1-1, with a possible D match to TRBD1 (5 bases). CDR3 length equals 16 residues. Trimming shortened V by 5 bases and J by 4 bases, and 20 bases separated the two germline ends. CDR3 sequence: CASSNQGGGMTTEAFF. The CDR3 DNA is TGTGCCAGCAGTAACCAGGGCGGCGGGATGACCACTGAAGCTTTCTTT.

This clonotype appeared a few times. V is TRBV20-1 and J is TRBJ1-6, with TRBD1 matching 9 bases. V trimming: 1 base; J trimming: 10 bases; junction bases outside the gene matches: 11. The CDR3 length is 16 residues. Germline CDR1 reads DFQATT; CDR2 reads SNEGSKA (reference sequence). This CDR3 is CSARGPGQGIGSPLHF. The CDR3 DNA reads as TGCAGTGCTAGAGGCCCGGGACAGGGAATCGGATCACCCCTCCACTTT.

This clonotype was found a few times. V usage is TRBV4-1 and J usage is TRBJ2-1; the match to TRBD2 covers 12 bases. CDR3 length equals 17 residues. Germline CDR1 MGHRA, CDR2 YSYEKL. V shed 0 bases, J shed 4 bases, and the junction held 4 bases outside the gene matches. This CDR3 is CASSQDPTSGGYNEQFF. The CDR3 DNA reads as TGCGCCAGCAGCCAAGATCCCACTAGCGGGGGGTACAATGAGCAGTTCTTC.

This chain joins TRBV5-4 and TRBJ2-5; 15 bases are shared with TRBD2. CDR3 length: 19 residues. Per the germline V gene, CDR1 is SGHNT and CDR2 is YYREEE (reference sequence). J was trimmed by 5 bases and V by 4 bases; bases with no gene match: 15. As DNA, the CDR3 is TGTGCCAGCAGCCCTCGGACTAGCGGGGGGGCCTCTCGGGCGGAGACCCAGTACTTC. Its translation is CASSPRTSGGASRAETQYF.